The entry that follows covers one T cell receptor (beta chain) sequence. Antigen: not known. This record belongs to a study of OX40 agonist ivuxolimab in advanced cancers. At the level of the study: With a range of roughly 20 to 80, age averaged 60 years, and 70% to 85% were male. Earlier treatment with anti-PD-1, anti-PD-L1 or anti-CTLA-4 was permitted, and 30% to 40% had received some.

The table came from immunoSEQ multiplex PCR; TCRdb's copy has only in-frame clones and leaves some out. Of around 40,000 clones in the sample, 75% to 90% are singletons; the top ten hold about 15%. Study-level points and caveats: The study observed clonal expansion of CD4+ and CD8+ blood T cells by week 6 at 0.1 to 3.0 mg/kg.

This TCR was recovered from an adult with an advanced solid tumor such as melanoma, head and neck, liver or kidney cancer. The sample was CD4+ or CD8+ T cells sorted from blood, taken in a trial of the OX40 agonist ivuxolimab.

CDR3 region: CASSKRGPRGSSGNTIYF. CDR3 nucleotides: TGTGCCAGCAGTAAGAGGGGGCCCCGGGGCAGCTCTGGAAACACCATATATTTT. The chain uses TRBV21-1 and TRBJ1-3; the table's D call of TRBD1 was not tested on the DNA. TRBV21-1 is described as a pseudogene. CDR3 size: 18 residues.